One and the same sample provided the 20 T cell receptor beta chains below, sequenced in a study of blood T cell repertoires in COVID-19. Using immunoSEQ multiplex PCR, the repertoire was profiled, and TCRdb retains in-frame clones only, with some absent. The sample lists 200,000 or so clones, roughly 80% occurring once. The sequencing sample was made of peripheral blood. Source of these receptors: a woman older than 75 with acute or convalescent COVID-19.

This rearrangement joins TRBV5-1 to TRBJ1-6, with D tentatively TRBD1 (6 bases). CDR1 is SGHRS and CDR2 is YFSETQ in the germline V gene. Trimming removed 0 bases at V and 2 bases at J, with 12 bases between. CDR3 length: 17 residues. CDR3 protein: CASSLAGGSPYNSPLHF. For the CDR3, the DNA is TGCGCCAGCAGCTTGGCGGGGGGCAGTCCCTATAATTCACCCCTCCACTTT.

The chain joins TRBV3-1 (or the pseudogene TRBV3-2) to TRBJ1-3, with a weak D call TRBD1 (5 bases). Deletions cut 4 bases from V and 2 bases from J, with 18 bases between. Germline CDR1 is LGHDT and CDR2 is YNNKEL (reference sequence). The CDR3 loop spans 17 amino acids. CDR3: CASSPSSSGTTGNTIYF. CDR3 coding DNA: TGTGCCAGCAGCCCAAGTTCATCAGGGACTACTGGAAACACCATATATTTT.

The rearrangement links TRBV12-5 to TRBJ2-1, with unresolved D. V shed 0 bases and J shed 0 bases, with 12 bases lying between them. The CDR3 contains 17 residues. In germline, CDR1 is LGHNT, CDR2 FRNRAP. This CDR3 reads CASGLVLGRGSYNEQFF. CDR3 bases: TGTGCTAGTGGTTTGGTACTCGGTAGAGGCTCCTACAATGAGCAGTTCTTC.

The chain couples TRBV19 to TRBJ1-5; possible D gene TRBD1, 6 bases. Per germline, CDR1 LNHDA and CDR2 SQIVND (reference sequence). V lost 3 bases and J 6 bases, leaving 9 bases between the germline ends. The CDR3 is 13 amino acids. CDR3 bases: TGTGCCAGTAGTATGCAGGGGAGTCAGCCCCAGCATTTT. Its protein product is CASSMQGSQPQHF. Together with reference TRBV19 and TRBJ1-5, the CDR3 gives the full variable domain: DGGITQSPKYLFRKEGQNVTLSCEQNLNHDAMYWYRQDPGQGLRLIYYSQIVNDFQKGDIAEGYSVSREKKESFPLTVTSAQKNPTAFYLCASSMQGSQPQHFGDGTRLSIL.

The rearrangement joins TRBV7-9 to TRBJ1-5; tentative D call: TRBD1 (5 bases). Trimming removed 7 bases from V and 3 bases from J, with 19 bases in between. Germline CDR1 is SEHNR and CDR2 is FQNEAQ (reference sequence). The CDR3 loop spans 16 amino acids. The CDR3, as DNA: TGTGCCAGCAATTCGGGACGGGAGGGCCCCAATCAGCCCCAGCATTTT. Translated, it gives CASNSGREGPNQPQHF.

This clone was seen more than once but under ten times. This rearrangement joins TRBV5-1 to TRBJ1-1, with D perhaps matching TRBD1 (5 bases). The germline V gene has CDR1 SGHRS and CDR2 YFSETQ. This CDR3 has 14 amino acids. Trimming took 7 bases from V and 3 from J, leaving 16 bases between them. The CDR3 DNA reads TGCGCCAGCCGGACGGTTGGAGGGGACACTGAAGCTTTCTTT. Translating gives CASRTVGGDTEAFF.

The chain is built from TRBV27 and TRBJ1-2, with TRBD1 as a possible D gene (6 bases). Germline CDR1 is MNHEY and CDR2 is SMNVEV (reference sequence). The CDR3 covers 14 residues. V was pared by 3 bases and J by 5 bases, with 13 bases between. The CDR3 coding sequence is TGTGCCAGCAGTTTGAGGGGGGGCGGGTATGGCTACACCTTC. Amino acids: CASSLRGGGYGYTF.

This sequence joins TRBV19 and TRBJ1-3; a possible D gene is TRBD1 (6 bases). Germline V lookup: CDR1 LNHDA, CDR2 SQIVND (reference sequence). V was shortened by 6 bases and J by 0 bases, with 12 bases between the two germline ends. The CDR3 has 15 residues. This CDR3 reads CASRNRTDSGNTIYF. The CDR3 region has the DNA TGTGCCAGTAGAAACCGGACAGACTCTGGAAACACCATATATTTT.

V usage is TRBV9 and J usage is TRBJ2-2; TRBD1 matches 9 bases. V dropped 0 bases and J dropped 3; count of bases not matched to a gene: 6. The CDR3 has 17 residues. Germline lookup yields CDR1 SGDLS and CDR2 YYNGEE. The CDR3 sequence is CASSVAPQGAHTGELFF. In DNA, the CDR3 is TGTGCCAGCAGCGTAGCCCCACAGGGGGCACACACCGGGGAGCTGTTTTTT. The variable domain in full, with the rest retrieved from reference TRBV9 and TRBJ2-2, is DSGVTQTPKHLITATGQRVTLRCSPRSGDLSVYWYQQSLDQGLQFLIQYYNGEERAKGNILERFSAQQFPDLHSELNLSSLELGDSALYFCASSVAPQGAHTGELFFGEGSRLTVL.

The gene calls are TRBV4-3 and TRBJ1-5, with unresolved D. V gave up 0 bases and J gave up 0 bases, with 9 bases separating them. The V gene's germline CDR1 is LGHNA and CDR2 YSLEER. There are 16 residues in the CDR3. The CDR3 spells CASSQDFGYSNQPQHF. CDR3 sequence (DNA): TGCGCCAGCAGCCAAGACTTCGGGTATAGCAATCAGCCCCAGCATTTT.

The chain combines TRBV28 with TRBJ2-3; possibly TRBD2 for D (7 bases). The length of the CDR3 is 16 residues. The germline V and J ends were trimmed by 8 bases and 6 bases, with 24 bases remaining between them. Germline lookup yields CDR1 MDHEN and CDR2 SYDVKM. The chain's CDR3 is CASGLRGTKDRDTQYF. For the CDR3, the DNA is TGTGCCAGCGGCCTGAGGGGGACTAAAGACCGCGATACGCAGTATTTT. Full variable domain (rest looked up from reference TRBV28 and TRBJ2-3): DVKVTQSSRYLVKRTGEKVFLECVQDMDHENMFWYRQDPGLGLRLIYFSYDVKMKEKGDIPEGYSVSREKKERFSLILESASTNQTSMYLCASGLRGTKDRDTQYFGPGTRLTVL.

The chain joins TRBV25-1 to TRBJ1-1; 7 bases map to TRBD1. J lost 8 bases, V lost 4 bases, and 4 bases had no gene match. This CDR3 region has 12 residues. Germline CDR1 reads MGHDK; CDR2 reads SYGVNS. The CDR3 loop is CASSAGTAEAFF. The CDR3 DNA reads as TGTGCCAGCAGTGCGGGGACAGCAGAAGCTTTCTTT.

The chain couples TRBV6-2 or TRBV6-3 to TRBJ1-5; D is perhaps TRBD1 (5 bases). The germline V and J ends were trimmed by 5 bases and 10 bases, with 15 bases remaining between them. Germline V gives CDR1 MNHEY, CDR2 SVGEGT. The CDR3 is 13 residues long. The CDR3 DNA reads TGTGCCAGCAGTCCCCCTGGGAGGGGCCCCCAGCATTTT. Encoded protein: CASSPPGRGPQHF.

In DNA form, the CDR3 reads TGTGCCAGCAGCTTGAGTCTTGGGGGGTTTGGCCAGCCCCAGCATTTT. This sequence encodes CASSLSLGGFGQPQHF. V usage is TRBV5-6 and J usage is TRBJ1-5, with D possibly matching TRBD1 (5 bases). Germline V lookup: CDR1 SGHDT, CDR2 YYEEEE. There are 16 residues in the CDR3. Deletions cut 1 base from V and 7 bases from J, with 18 bases between.

The chain combines TRBV5-1 with TRBJ2-2, with D unclear. The CDR3 consists of 14 residues. With 0 bases removed from V and 0 bases from J, the gap between germline ends came to 3 bases. CDR1 and CDR2 from the germline V gene are SGHRS and YFSETQ. Written as DNA, the CDR3 is TGCGCCAGCAGCTTGGGGCCGAACACCGGGGAGCTGTTTTTT. Protein product: CASSLGPNTGELFF.

The chain links TRBV9 to TRBJ2-3, with 7 bases aligning to TRBD1. V was clipped by 4 bases and J by 2 bases; unmatched bases: 4. The germline V gene has CDR1 SGDLS and CDR2 YYNGEE. The CDR3 runs to 14 residues. This CDR3 is CASSRDSYTDTQYF. CDR3 nucleotide sequence: TGTGCCAGCAGCAGGGACAGTTACACAGATACGCAGTATTTT. The full variable domain, with the rest looked up from reference TRBV9 and TRBJ2-3, is DSGVTQTPKHLITATGQRVTLRCSPRSGDLSVYWYQQSLDQGLQFLIQYYNGEERAKGNILERFSAQQFPDLHSELNLSSLELGDSALYFCASSRDSYTDTQYFGPGTRLTVL.

This rearrangement joins TRBV3-1 (or the pseudogene TRBV3-2) to TRBJ2-1; D unresolved. From germline, CDR1 is LGHDT and CDR2 YNNKEL (reference sequence). The CDR3 loop spans 15 amino acids. Trimming took off 4 bases at V and 8 bases at J, with 18 bases between the two ends. The CDR3 region has the DNA TGTGCCAGCAGCCGAACTGTGGGCCCAAAGGATGAGCAGTTCTTC. Translating it yields CASSRTVGPKDEQFF.

The chain has TRBV5-6 and TRBJ1-1; TRBD1 is a possible D gene (5 bases). The CDR3 totals 14 residues. Germline assignment: CDR1 SGHDT and CDR2 YYEEEE. The V and J ends lost 1 base and 3 bases respectively, with 10 bases between them. The CDR3 spells CASSLTGGDTEAFF. CDR3 bases: TGTGCCAGCAGCTTGACCGGAGGGGACACTGAAGCTTTCTTT.

J is TRBJ2-1 and V is TRBV5-1; TRBD2 is a possible D gene (6 bases). This CDR3 is built from 14 residues. Trimming shortened V by 3 bases and J by 8 bases, and 15 bases separated the two germline ends. The V gene's germline CDR1 is SGHRS and CDR2 YFSETQ. The CDR3 loop is CASSSGLRGHEQFF. Written as DNA, the CDR3 is TGCGCCAGCAGCTCGGGACTCCGCGGCCATGAGCAGTTCTTC.

The V gene is TRBV29-1, the J gene TRBJ1-1, with D possibly being TRBD1 (5 bases). V lost 4 bases and J lost 1, with 13 bases in between. The CDR3 runs to 14 residues. The germline V gene has CDR1 SQVTM and CDR2 ANQGSEA. The CDR3 nucleotides are TGCAGCGTTGTGTTTCAAACAGGGAACACTGAAGCTTTCTTT. Translation gives CSVVFQTGNTEAFF.